This TCR beta chain originates from a study of CD8+CD57+ T cells in acquired aplastic anemia. The V gene's germline CDR1 is SSHAT and CDR2 FNYEAQ (reference sequence). This CDR3 has 15 residues. TCR beta VDJ and CDR3 profiling used genomic DNA as template. TCRdb re-derived calls from the reads in MiXCR, one entry per CDR3 protein. The table records 150,000 to 200,000 distinct CDR3 sequences, 64% of them present only once. This clonotype came up a few times. Relative to the germline gene, one junction end is altered; a read error may explain this. The material sequenced was sorted CD4+, CD8+, or CD8+CD57+ T cells (not recorded which) from PBMCs. The chain uses TRBV7-7 and TRBJ2-3, with a possible D match to TRBD2 (6 bases). The receptor's source is a human donor with severe aplastic anemia or a healthy control (not recorded which). The CDR3 nucleotides read TGTGCTAGCAGCGGCGGGGTAGCGAGCACAGATACGCAGTATTTT. This gives the protein CASSGGVASTDTQYF.